One TCR beta chain is described in this entry. These data come from a study of cytomegalovirus exposure and HLA in healthy donors. PCR involved 60 Vbeta and 13 Jbeta primers. The assay was immunoSEQ multiplex PCR, and TCRdb's table has in-frame clones only and misses some. The sample holds roughly 110,000 clones. Germline V CDR1 and CDR2: SGHTA, FQGNSA. The V end was cut by 5 bases, the J end by 8 bases, with 24 bases between. This CDR3 contains 16 residues. The receptor was isolated from a young man in good health and CMV-seronegative. The rearrangement uses TRBV7-2 and TRBJ1-2, with D possibly TRBD1 on 5 matching bases. Sequencing used PBMCs. CDR3 sequence (DNA): TGTGCCAGCAGCATCTATGCTAGGGGCATTAGTCTCGGCTACACCTTC. It translates to CASSIYARGISLGYTF.